This T cell receptor beta chain is from a study of Ad26.COV2.S vaccination and SARS-CoV-2 variants. Comment on this clone: What it binds is not known.

Germline CDR1 is SGHTA and CDR2 is FQGTGA. The CDR3 runs to 12 residues. The V end was cut by 5 bases, the J end by 6 bases, with 10 bases between. Study-wide points: Ad26.COV2.S recipients had broader spike-specific TCRs (P = 0.0014).

Profiling relied on immunoSEQ multiplex PCR, and the TCRdb table lists in-frame clones only, not all of them. Of roughly 300,000 clones listed, about 88% are singletons. Sample treatment: some 19 received Ad26.COV2.S at low or high dose, single or two shots; roughly 5 received placebo; per-sample allocation not given. Each sample was drawn 63 days after the first injection (of vaccine or placebo). The donor was a Boston adult aged 18-55 years. This specimen was peripheral blood, taken in a trial of Ad26.COV2.S vaccine versus placebo. The chain uses TRBV7-3 and TRBJ1-2; D gene uncertain. The TCR sequence derives from a person between 18 and 59 years old who received the Ad26.COV2.S COVID-19 vaccine or a placebo. CDR3: CASSRSGDGYTF. The CDR3, as DNA: TGTGCCAGCAGCCGCTCCGGGGATGGCTACACCTTC. Drawing the rest from reference TRBV7-3 and TRBJ1-2, the complete variable domain is GAGVSQTPSNKVTEKGKYVELRCDPISGHTALYWYRQSLGQGPEFLIYFQGTGAADDSGLPNDRFFAVRPEGSVSTLKIQRTERGDSAVYLCASSRSGDGYTFGSGTRLTVV.